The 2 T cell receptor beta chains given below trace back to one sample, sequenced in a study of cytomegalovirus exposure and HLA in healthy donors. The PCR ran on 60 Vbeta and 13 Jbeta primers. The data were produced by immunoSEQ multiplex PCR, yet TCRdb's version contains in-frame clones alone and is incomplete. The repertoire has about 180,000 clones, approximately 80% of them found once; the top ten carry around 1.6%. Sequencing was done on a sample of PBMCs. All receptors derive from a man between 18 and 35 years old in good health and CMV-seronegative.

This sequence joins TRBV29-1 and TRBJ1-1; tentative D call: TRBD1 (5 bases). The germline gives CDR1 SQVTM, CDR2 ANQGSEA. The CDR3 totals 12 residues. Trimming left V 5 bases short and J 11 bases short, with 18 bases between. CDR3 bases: TGCAGCGTTATGGTAGTAGGGGTTTCGGCTTTCTTT. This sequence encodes CSVMVVGVSAFF.

CDR3 amino acids: CASSSFSWAGDSYEQYF. Here the CDR3 DNA reads TGTGCCAGCAGCTCCTTCAGCTGGGCAGGGGACTCCTACGAGCAGTACTTC. The chain recombines TRBV5-6 with TRBJ2-7; D is perhaps TRBD1 (6 bases). Germline CDR1 SGHDT, CDR2 YYEEEE. Trimming pared 3 bases from V and 0 bases from J, leaving 19 bases between. This CDR3 region has 17 residues.